This T cell receptor beta chain was recovered during a study of T-cell reconstitution after alpha-beta-depleted transplantation in children. This clonotype came up many times. The CDR3 runs to 15 residues. Germline assignment: CDR1 SGHRS and CDR2 YFSETQ. The J segment lost 1 base and the V segment lost 3 bases, leaving 5 bases of the junction unmatched. Unique molecular identifiers tagged the TCRbeta library. TCRdb analysed the PCR reads with MiXCR anew, one entry per CDR3 protein. The sample holds 230,000 or so distinct CDR3 sequences; around 12% are singletons and the top ten take about 2.6%. This chain uses TRBV5-1 with TRBJ1-1; 8 bases agree with TRBD1. This receptor was identified in a human donor who donated a stem cell graft to a child with acute lymphoblastic leukemia. The sequencing here drew on PBMCs from the stem cell graft donor, taken from the stem cell graft. CDR3 DNA: TGCGCCAGCAGCTCCACCGGGACAGGGAACACTGAAGCTTTCTTT. It specifies CASSSTGTGNTEAFF.